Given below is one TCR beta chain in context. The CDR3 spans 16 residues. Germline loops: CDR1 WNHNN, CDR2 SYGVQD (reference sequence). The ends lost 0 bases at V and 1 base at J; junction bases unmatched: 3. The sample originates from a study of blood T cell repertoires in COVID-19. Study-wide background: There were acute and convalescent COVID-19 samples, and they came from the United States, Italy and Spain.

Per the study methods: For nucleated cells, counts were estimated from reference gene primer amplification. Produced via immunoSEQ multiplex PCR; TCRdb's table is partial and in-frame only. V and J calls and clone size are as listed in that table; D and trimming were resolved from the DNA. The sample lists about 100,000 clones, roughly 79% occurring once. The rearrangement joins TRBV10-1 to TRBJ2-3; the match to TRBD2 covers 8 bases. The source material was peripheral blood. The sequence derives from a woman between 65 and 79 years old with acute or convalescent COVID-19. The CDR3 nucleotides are TGCGCCAGCAGTGAGTCGTCGGGGGGGGGCACAGATACGCAGTATTTT. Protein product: CASSESSGGGTDTQYF.